The 21 T cell receptor beta chains reported below all come from one sample, sequenced in a study of beta chain features in type 1 diabetes. Study-level findings and limits: In every one of the four CD4+ subsets, TCRB CDR3s were moderately but significantly shorter in Type 1 diabetes patients.

Which antigens these TCRs recognize remains unknown. All of the isolated RNA was reverse transcribed, so expressed TCRB transcripts were sequenced. Repertoires were generated with immunoSEQ multiplex PCR, while TCRdb's copy carries only in-frame clones and drops some. The data contain hundreds of thousands of clones, around an eighth of them seen just once; the ten biggest clones take up 0.022%. Sequencing input: naive CD4+ T cells from blood. The receptors derive from a man between 18 and 29 years old with type 1 diabetes.

This clone appeared a few times. The chain joins TRBV28 to TRBJ1-5; D gene uncertain. The V end lost 5 bases, the J end lost 3 bases, and 8 bases lay between the germline ends. The CDR3 is made up of 13 amino acids. Germline CDR1 reads MDHEN; CDR2 reads SYDVKM. The CDR3 DNA is TGTGCCAGCAGTCCAGGATACAATCAGCCCCAGCATTTT. Encoded protein: CASSPGYNQPQHF.

This clone has more than one count but fewer than ten. CDR3 nucleotides: TGTGCCAGCAGCTTAGCTGGAACCAACAACGGCGGCTACACCTTC. Residues: CASSLAGTNNGGYTF. This rearrangement joins TRBV7-2 to TRBJ1-2; D gene uncertain. CDR1 is SGHTA, CDR2 FQGNSA, per germline. This CDR3 region has 15 residues. V was pared by 0 bases and J by 8 bases, with 16 bases between.

The V and J genes are TRBV20-1 and TRBJ2-5, with D unresolved. The CDR3 has 11 amino acids. Germline CDR1 DFQATT, CDR2 SNEGSKA (reference sequence). Trimming took off 7 bases at V and 5 bases at J, with 11 bases between the two ends. CDR3 region: CSGRGSETQYF. Here the CDR3 DNA reads TGCAGTGGCCGAGGATCGGAGACCCAGTACTTC.

This clone was seen only a few times. This sequence joins TRBV6-5 and TRBJ2-5, with D perhaps TRBD2 (5 bases). This CDR3 region has 13 residues. Germline V gene sequence: CDR1 MNHEY, CDR2 SVGAGI. V lost 7 bases, J lost 4 bases, and 13 bases lay in between. CDR3 sequence: CASKSSWVETQYF. DNA of the CDR3: TGTGCCAGCAAGTCTAGCTGGGTAGAGACCCAGTACTTC.

This clone was observed a few times. The rearrangement uses TRBV29-1 and TRBJ2-6; 9 bases match TRBD1. The trim removed 7 bases at V and 1 base at J, leaving 5 bases unmatched. CDR3 length equals 15 residues. In germline, CDR1 is SQVTM, CDR2 ANQGSEA. The CDR3 DNA sequence: TGCAGCGCCGGGACAGGGAGTTCTGGGGCCAACGTCCTGACTTTC. Translated, it gives CSAGTGSSGANVLTF. Looking up the rest from reference TRBV29-1 and TRBJ2-6 gives the full variable domain: SAVISQKPSRDICQRGTSLTIQCQVDSQVTMMFWYRQQPGQSLTLIATANQGSEATYESGFVIDKFPISRPNLTFSTLTVSNMSPEDSSIYLCSAGTGSSGANVLTFGAGSRLTVL.

This clone was seen a few times. The V gene is TRBV7-2, the J gene TRBJ2-5; 7 bases line up with TRBD2. Germline CDR1 reads SGHTA; CDR2 reads FQGNSA. Trimming cost V 5 bases and J 9 bases; bases outside gene matches: 15. The CDR3 contains 15 residues. The CDR3 here is CASSQAASGPVPQYF. For the CDR3, the DNA is TGTGCCAGCAGCCAGGCGGCTAGCGGCCCAGTACCCCAGTACTTC.

The V gene is TRBV6-6, the J gene TRBJ1-1; TRBD1 matches at 8 bases. The CDR3 is 13 residues long. CDR1 MNHNY and CDR2 SVGAGI come from the germline V gene (reference sequence). Trimming removed 2 bases from V and 6 bases from J; junction bases left unmatched: 2. CDR3 DNA: TGTGCCAGCAGTTACGACAGGGGCGCTGAAGCTTTCTTT. It yields the protein CASSYDRGAEAFF.

This clone was seen a handful of times. The chain joins TRBV13 to TRBJ2-5; 7 bases align to TRBD2. There are 16 residues in the CDR3. V lost 2 bases to trimming and J lost 4 bases; unmatched junction nucleotides: 10. The germline CDR1 and CDR2 sequences are PRHDT and FYEKMQ (reference sequence). The CDR3 DNA reads as TGTGCCAGCAGCTTACGTCCACTAGCGCCCTCAGAGACCCAGTACTTC. It is translated as CASSLRPLAPSETQYF.

J is TRBJ2-1 and V is TRBV11-2; D might be TRBD1 (5 bases). Germline V gene data show CDR1 as SGHAT and CDR2 as FQNNGV. V lost 1 base, J lost 7 bases, and 8 bases lay in between. The CDR3 runs to 13 residues. CDR3 sequence: CASSLGGINEQFF. The CDR3 region has the DNA TGTGCCAGCAGCTTAGGGGGCATAAATGAGCAGTTCTTC.

This clone occurred a few times. This chain uses TRBV12-5 with TRBJ2-3, with 7 bases identical to TRBD2. The CDR3 extends over 14 amino acids. J lost 3 bases, V lost 5 bases, and 5 bases had no gene match. Per germline, CDR1 LGHNT and CDR2 FRNRAP. In DNA form, the CDR3 reads TGTGCTAGTGGTCGCTCGGGGGGTACAGATACGCAGTATTTT. Residues: CASGRSGGTDTQYF.

The chain links TRBV30 to TRBJ1-1; 9 bases match TRBD1. There are 15 residues in the CDR3. Trimming at V came to 5 bases and at J to 3 bases, leaving 10 bases not matched to a gene. Looked up from germline, CDR1 is GTSNPN and CDR2 is SVGIG (reference sequence). CDR3 nucleotides: TGTGCCTGGTCCCTAACTTGGACAGGGGACACTGAAGCTTTCTTT. Translated, it gives CAWSLTWTGDTEAFF.

The chain couples TRBV6-5 to TRBJ1-3; TRBD1 matches at 7 bases. V lost 6 bases to trimming and J lost 2 bases; unmatched junction nucleotides: 1. Germline V lookup: CDR1 MNHEY, CDR2 SVGAGI. This CDR3 is built from 13 residues. CDR3 loop: CASRTGTGNTIYF. CDR3 nucleotide sequence: TGTGCCAGCAGGACAGGGACTGGAAACACCATATATTTT.

This clone occurred a few times. This chain uses TRBV14 with TRBJ1-1; D gene ambiguous. The CDR3 has 13 residues. CDR1 is SGHDN and CDR2 is FVKESK in the germline V gene. Trimming took off 2 bases at V and 4 bases at J, with 8 bases between the two ends. The CDR3 region is CASSQQGITEAFF. The CDR3, as DNA: TGTGCCAGCAGCCAACAAGGAATCACTGAAGCTTTCTTT.

The sample holds a few counts of this clone. The chain is built from TRBV6-1 and TRBJ2-3; D possibly corresponds to TRBD1 (5 bases). The CDR3 is 12 residues long. Germline lookup yields CDR1 MNHNS and CDR2 SASEGT. V gave up 4 bases and J gave up 5 bases, with 7 bases separating them. The CDR3 spells CASSAGRDTQYF. DNA of the CDR3: TGTGCCAGCAGTGCAGGGCGAGATACGCAGTATTTT.

The chain combines TRBV10-3 with TRBJ2-7, with a weak D call TRBD2 (6 bases). This CDR3 has 13 amino acids. Trimming shortened V by 0 bases and J by 9 bases, and 12 bases separated the two germline ends. Germline V gives CDR1 ENHRY, CDR2 SYGVKD. The CDR3 protein is CAISESGGVWQYF. CDR3 coding DNA: TGTGCCATCAGTGAGTCCGGAGGGGTGTGGCAGTACTTC.

This clone was recorded a few times. The chain combines TRBV4-1 with TRBJ1-5; a possible D gene is TRBD1 (5 bases). The V and J ends lost 1 base and 5 bases respectively, with 18 bases between them. The CDR3 loop spans 17 amino acids. CDR1 MGHRA and CDR2 YSYEKL come from the germline V gene. For the CDR3, the DNA is TGCGCCAGCAGCCAAGGGAAGGCACGGGGAGGGGATCAGCCCCAGCATTTT. Amino acids: CASSQGKARGGDQPQHF.

This chain links TRBV7-2 with TRBJ1-3; D is unresolved. This CDR3 is built from 15 residues. The germline V and J ends were trimmed by 6 bases and 0 bases, with 12 bases remaining between them. CDR1 is SGHTA, CDR2 FQGNSA, per germline. CDR3 protein: CASSRTGDSGNTIYF. CDR3 DNA: TGTGCCAGCAGTCGAACCGGGGACTCTGGAAACACCATATATTTT.

This clone was observed a handful of times. The chain has TRBV19 and TRBJ1-5; TRBD1 aligns across 7 bases. CDR1 is LNHDA and CDR2 is SQIVND in the germline V gene (reference sequence). V shed 5 bases, J shed 7 bases, and the junction held 11 bases outside the gene matches. This CDR3 comprises 15 residues. The CDR3 nucleotides are TGTGCCAGTAGTGCCCGGACAGGTCAGGGGCAGCCCCAGCATTTT. It codes for CASSARTGQGQPQHF. The entire variable domain, with the rest obtained from reference TRBV19 and TRBJ1-5, is as follows: DGGITQSPKYLFRKEGQNVTLSCEQNLNHDAMYWYRQDPGQGLRLIYYSQIVNDFQKGDIAEGYSVSREKKESFPLTVTSAQKNPTAFYLCASSARTGQGQPQHFGDGTRLSIL.

The genes are TRBV7-2 and TRBJ2-7; 10 bases are shared with TRBD1. The germline CDR1 and CDR2 sequences are SGHTA and FQGNSA. The CDR3 contains 16 residues. Germline trimming cut 3 bases from V and 0 bases from J; bases unmatched to any gene: 5. The CDR3 nucleotides are TGTGCCAGCAGCTTCCCGGGACAGGGGAACTCCTACGAGCAGTACTTC. Protein sequence: CASSFPGQGNSYEQYF.

To note about this clone: Other DNA sequences in this specimen translate into the identical CDR3. The chain recombines TRBV20-1 with TRBJ2-7, with D perhaps given as TRBD1 or TRBD2 (5 bases each). CDR1 and CDR2 from the germline V gene are DFQATT and SNEGSKA (reference sequence). CDR3 length: 10 residues. With 4 bases removed from V and 6 bases from J, the gap between germline ends came to 7 bases. CDR3 region: CSATGTEQYF. The CDR3 bases are TGCAGTGCTACCGGGACCGAGCAGTACTTC.

The gene calls are TRBV5-1 and TRBJ2-7; a weak D match, TRBD2 (5 bases). CDR1 SGHRS and CDR2 YFSETQ come from the germline V gene. CDR3 length equals 12 residues. Trimming took 5 bases from V and 4 from J, leaving 10 bases between them. In DNA form, the CDR3 reads TGCGCCAGCAGTGGAGAGGGTTACGAGCAGTACTTC. Amino acid sequence: CASSGEGYEQYF.